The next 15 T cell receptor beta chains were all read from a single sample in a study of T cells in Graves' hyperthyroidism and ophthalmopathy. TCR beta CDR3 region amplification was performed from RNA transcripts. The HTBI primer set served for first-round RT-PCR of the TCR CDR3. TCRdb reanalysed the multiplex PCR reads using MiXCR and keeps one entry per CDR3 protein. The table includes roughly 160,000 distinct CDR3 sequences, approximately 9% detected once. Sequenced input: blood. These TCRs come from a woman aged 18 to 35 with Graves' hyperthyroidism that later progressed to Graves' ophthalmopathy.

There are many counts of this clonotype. The CDR3 DNA is TGTGCCAGTAGTATCCCCCGGGGTACTGAAGCTTTCTTT. It yields the protein CASSIPRGTEAFF. This sequence joins TRBV19 and TRBJ1-1; D unclear. This CDR3 has 13 amino acids. With 3 bases removed from V and 5 bases from J, the gap between germline ends came to 10 bases. CDR1 and CDR2 from the germline V gene are LNHDA and SQIVND (reference sequence).

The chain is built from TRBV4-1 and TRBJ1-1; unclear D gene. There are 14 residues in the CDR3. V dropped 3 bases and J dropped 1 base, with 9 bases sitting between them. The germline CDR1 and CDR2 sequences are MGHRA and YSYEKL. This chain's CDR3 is CASSHSPANTEAFF. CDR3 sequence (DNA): TGCGCCAGCAGCCATTCCCCAGCGAACACTGAAGCTTTCTTT.

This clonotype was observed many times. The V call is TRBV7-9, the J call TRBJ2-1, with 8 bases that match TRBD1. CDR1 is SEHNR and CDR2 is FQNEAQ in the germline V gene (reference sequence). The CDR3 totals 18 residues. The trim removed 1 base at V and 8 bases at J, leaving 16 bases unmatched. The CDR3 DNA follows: TGTGCCAGCAGCTTAGGAGCCGGGACAGGAGAAGGGTCGGATGAGCAGTTCTTC. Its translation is CASSLGAGTGEGSDEQFF.

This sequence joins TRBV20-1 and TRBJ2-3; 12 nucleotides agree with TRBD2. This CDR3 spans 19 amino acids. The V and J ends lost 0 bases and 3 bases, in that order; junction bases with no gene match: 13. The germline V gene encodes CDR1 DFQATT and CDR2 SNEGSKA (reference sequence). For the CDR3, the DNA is TGCAGTGCTAGAGATTACGCTTCTAGCGGGAGGGCCCGGACAGATACGCAGTATTTT. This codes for CSARDYASSGRARTDTQYF.

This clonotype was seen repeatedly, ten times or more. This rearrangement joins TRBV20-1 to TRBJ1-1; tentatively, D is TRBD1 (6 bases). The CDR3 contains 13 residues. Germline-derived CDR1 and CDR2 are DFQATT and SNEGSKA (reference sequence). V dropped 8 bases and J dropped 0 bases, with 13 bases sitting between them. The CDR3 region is CSIDDRLNTEAFF. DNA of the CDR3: TGCAGTATCGATGACAGGTTGAACACTGAAGCTTTCTTT.

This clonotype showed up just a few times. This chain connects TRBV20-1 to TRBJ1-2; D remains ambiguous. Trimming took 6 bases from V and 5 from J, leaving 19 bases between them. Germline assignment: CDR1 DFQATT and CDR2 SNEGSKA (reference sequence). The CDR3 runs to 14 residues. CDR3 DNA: TGCAGTGCCACTCGTTCCGCAGAGCTTTATGGCTACACCTTC. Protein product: CSATRSAELYGYTF.

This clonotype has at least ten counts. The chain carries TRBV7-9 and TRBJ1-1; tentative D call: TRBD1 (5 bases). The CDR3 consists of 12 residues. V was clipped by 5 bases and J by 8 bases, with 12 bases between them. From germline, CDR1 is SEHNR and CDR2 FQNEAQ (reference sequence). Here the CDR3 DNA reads TGTGCCAGCAGCGAAGGGACGGAAGAAGCTTTCTTT. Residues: CASSEGTEEAFF.

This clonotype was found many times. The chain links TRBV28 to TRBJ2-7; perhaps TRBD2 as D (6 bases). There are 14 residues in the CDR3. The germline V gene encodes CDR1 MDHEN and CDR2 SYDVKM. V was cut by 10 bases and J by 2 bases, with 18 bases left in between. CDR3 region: CATQSSALTYEQYF. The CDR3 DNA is TGTGCCACCCAATCTAGCGCCTTAACCTACGAGCAGTACTTC.

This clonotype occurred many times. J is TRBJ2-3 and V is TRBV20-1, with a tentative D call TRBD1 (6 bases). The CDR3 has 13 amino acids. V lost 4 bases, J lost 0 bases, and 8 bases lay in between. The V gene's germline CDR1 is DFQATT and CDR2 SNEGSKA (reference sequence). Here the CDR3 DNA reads TGCAGTGCTACAGGACAGAGCACAGATACGCAGTATTTT. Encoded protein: CSATGQSTDTQYF.

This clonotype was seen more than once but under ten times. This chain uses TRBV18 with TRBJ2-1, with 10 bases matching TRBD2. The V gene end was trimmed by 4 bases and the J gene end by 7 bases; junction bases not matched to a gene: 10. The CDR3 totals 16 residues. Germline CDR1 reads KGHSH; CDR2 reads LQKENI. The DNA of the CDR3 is TGTGCCAGCTCACTAAGCGGGGGGGCCCCTGTGAATGAGCAGTTCTTC. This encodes CASSLSGGAPVNEQFF.

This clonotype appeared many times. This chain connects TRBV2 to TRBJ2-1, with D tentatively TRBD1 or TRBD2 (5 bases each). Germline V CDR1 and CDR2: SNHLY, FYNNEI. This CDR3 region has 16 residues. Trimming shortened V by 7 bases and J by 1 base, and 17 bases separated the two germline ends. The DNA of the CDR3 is TGTGCCAGCACAACCGGGACGACTAAATCCTACAATGAGCAGTTCTTC. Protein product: CASTTGTTKSYNEQFF.

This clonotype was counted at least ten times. The CDR3 protein is CASSRGNTGDGYTF. CDR3 nucleotide sequence: TGTGCCAGCTCACGGGGAAACACAGGGGATGGCTACACCTTC. The chain joins TRBV7-3 to TRBJ1-2; 7 bases are a match to TRBD1. The CDR3 has 14 amino acids. V lost 8 bases, J lost 6 bases, and 12 bases stayed unmatched. The germline CDR1 and CDR2 sequences are SGHTA and FQGTGA.

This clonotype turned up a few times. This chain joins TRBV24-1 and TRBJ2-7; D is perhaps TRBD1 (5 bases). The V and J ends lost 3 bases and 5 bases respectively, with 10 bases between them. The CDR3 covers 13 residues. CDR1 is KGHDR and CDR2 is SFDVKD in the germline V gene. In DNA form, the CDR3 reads TGTGCCACCAGTGATGCAGGGCGTCACGAGCAGTACTTC. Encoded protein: CATSDAGRHEQYF.

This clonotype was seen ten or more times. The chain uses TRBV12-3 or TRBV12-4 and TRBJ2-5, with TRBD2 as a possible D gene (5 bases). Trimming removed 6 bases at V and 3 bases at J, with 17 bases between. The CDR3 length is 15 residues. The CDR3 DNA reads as TGTGCCAGCAGCACCCCCCCGGGGAGAAAAGAGACCCAGTACTTC. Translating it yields CASSTPPGRKETQYF.

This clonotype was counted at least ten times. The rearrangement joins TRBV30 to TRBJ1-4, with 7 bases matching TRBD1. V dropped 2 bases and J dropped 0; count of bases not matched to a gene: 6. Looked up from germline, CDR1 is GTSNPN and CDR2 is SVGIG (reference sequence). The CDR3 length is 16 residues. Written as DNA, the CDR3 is TGTGCCTGGAGTTCCCAGGGGGTCGCAACTAATGAAAAACTGTTTTTT. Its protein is CAWSSQGVATNEKLFF.